The 24 T cell receptor beta chains presented below share a single source sample, sequenced in a study of T cell repertoires in cytomegalovirus infection. No cognate antigen is known for these TCRs. Via MiXCR, TCRdb re-called the reads, giving one row per CDR3 protein. The table has 46,000 or so distinct CDR3 sequences, roughly 20% seen once; the top ten hold approximately 17%. The specimen sequenced was PBMCs, sequenced either directly or after in vitro stimulation (not recorded which). The receptor source for this set is a human donor in good health (CMV status not recorded). Some clones in this sample may be carry-over from other donors' samples.

This clonotype was counted at least ten times. V and J are TRBV7-9 and TRBJ2-7; D not certain. The CDR3 is 14 residues long. CDR1 and CDR2 from the germline V gene are SEHNR and FQNEAQ (reference sequence). The V gene lost 0 bases and the J gene lost 2 bases, with 8 bases spanning the gap. The CDR3 is CASSLAGGAYEQYF. The CDR3 DNA reads as TGTGCCAGCAGCTTAGCTGGTGGAGCCTACGAGCAGTACTTC.

CDR3 amino acids: CASSQPAGGYNEQFF. CDR3 nucleotides: TGCGCCAGCAGCCAACCGGCGGGAGGGTACAATGAGCAGTTCTTC. The V gene is TRBV4-1, the J gene TRBJ2-1; the match to TRBD2 covers 9 bases. CDR1 is MGHRA, CDR2 YSYEKL, per germline. The CDR3 has 15 residues. The junction had 3 bases not matched to a gene; V was cut back by 2 bases and J by 4 bases.

This clonotype was counted between two and nine times. CDR3 bases: TGCGCCAGCAGCCAAGGTTCCGAAGCTTTCTTT. It specifies CASSQGSEAFF. The rearrangement joins TRBV4-1 to TRBJ1-1; D is undetermined. CDR1 is MGHRA, CDR2 YSYEKL, per germline. There are 11 residues in the CDR3. Trimming removed 1 base at V and 8 bases at J, with 5 bases between.

This clonotype was seen a handful of times. This chain uses TRBV5-4 with TRBJ2-3, with 8 bases identical to TRBD2. The germline V gene encodes CDR1 SGHNT and CDR2 YYREEE (reference sequence). The CDR3 runs to 14 residues. V was clipped by 5 bases and J by 12 bases; unmatched bases: 14. CDR3 protein: CASRLTSDPGAQYF. Written as DNA, the CDR3 is TGTGCCAGCAGATTGACTAGCGACCCAGGGGCCCAGTATTTT. The full variable domain, rest sourced from reference TRBV5-4 and TRBJ2-3, is ETGVTQSPTHLIKTRGQQVTLRCSSQSGHNTVSWYQQALGQGPQFIFQYYREEENGRGNFPPRFSGLQFPNYSSELNVNALELDDSALYLCASRLTSDPGAQYFGPGTRLTVL.

This clonotype was found many times. The chain is built from TRBV7-2 and TRBJ2-4, with a tentative D call TRBD1 (5 bases). The germline gives CDR1 SGHTA, CDR2 FQGNSA. There are 18 residues in the CDR3. V was cut by 1 base and J by 0 bases, with 16 bases left in between. This CDR3 is CASSLGSGRALAKNIQYF. The CDR3 nucleotides read TGTGCCAGCAGCTTAGGGTCGGGCAGGGCCTTAGCCAAAAACATTCAGTACTTC.

The gene calls are TRBV12-3 or TRBV12-4 and TRBJ2-7, with 8 bases that match TRBD2. The CDR3 is 14 residues long. V was clipped by 3 bases and J by 2 bases; unmatched bases: 3. The CDR3 is CASSFPGLAYEQYF. CDR3 coding DNA: TGTGCCAGCAGTTTCCCGGGACTAGCCTACGAGCAGTACTTC.

This chain connects TRBV20-1 to TRBJ2-3; D might be TRBD1 (5 bases). Germline-derived CDR1 and CDR2 are DFQATT and SNEGSKA (reference sequence). The CDR3 runs 15 residues. Trimming took off 0 bases at V and 4 bases at J, with 14 bases between the two ends. CDR3 sequence reads: CSARDLTVAPDTQYF. DNA for the CDR3: TGCAGTGCTAGAGATCTGACAGTGGCCCCAGATACGCAGTATTTT.

Only a few counts were recorded for this clonotype. The chain recombines TRBV13 with TRBJ1-4, with 9 bases fitting TRBD1. The CDR3 consists of 17 residues. Unmatched junction bases numbered 7, after V lost 5 bases and J lost 0 bases. CDR1 and CDR2 (germline): PRHDT, FYEKMQ (reference sequence). CDR3 region: CASSPGQGHATNEKLFF. DNA of the CDR3: TGTGCCAGCAGCCCAGGACAGGGGCATGCAACTAATGAAAAACTGTTTTTT.

The chain combines TRBV5-6 with TRBJ2-5; a weak D match, TRBD2 (6 bases). The CDR3 is made up of 14 amino acids. V was clipped by 3 bases and J by 4 bases, with 13 bases between them. Germline CDR1 SGHDT, CDR2 YYEEEE. CDR3 sequence (DNA): TGTGCCAGCAGCTCTCCTACCGGGGGAGAGACCCAGTACTTC. Its protein is CASSSPTGGETQYF.

This clonotype was detected ten times or more. The rearrangement links TRBV12-3 or TRBV12-4 to TRBJ2-5; 8 nucleotides match TRBD2. The V segment lost 6 bases and the J segment 5 bases; nucleotides outside the gene matches: 5. This CDR3 spans 13 amino acids. This CDR3 is CASSPREAETQYF. CDR3 DNA: TGTGCCAGCAGCCCGCGGGAGGCGGAGACCCAGTACTTC.

The V gene is TRBV6-1, the J gene TRBJ2-5, with D unresolved. Trimming pared 5 bases from V and 2 bases from J, leaving 15 bases between. The CDR3 has 15 residues. In germline, CDR1 is MNHNS, CDR2 SASEGT. CDR3 sequence: CASSTTRRRQETQYF. CDR3 nucleotides: TGTGCCAGCAGTACGACACGTAGGCGGCAAGAGACCCAGTACTTC.

V and J are TRBV2 and TRBJ2-7; maybe TRBD2 (6 bases). The germline V gene has CDR1 SNHLY and CDR2 FYNNEI. The CDR3 length is 13 residues. Trimming took off 8 bases at V and 6 bases at J, with 17 bases between the two ends. CDR3 sequence: CASRWDSRREQYF. CDR3 nucleotides: TGTGCCAGCCGGTGGGACTCCCGGCGCGAGCAGTACTTC.

This chain joins TRBV25-1 and TRBJ2-5, with D hard to call. Germline CDR1 MGHDK, CDR2 SYGVNS. This CDR3 contains 12 residues. Trimming stripped 4 bases from V and 2 bases from J, with 5 bases between. For the CDR3, the DNA is TGTGCCAGCAGTGGGCGTCAAGAGACCCAGTACTTC. Translation: CASSGRQETQYF. Full variable domain (outside the CDR3, taken from reference TRBV25-1 and TRBJ2-5): EADIYQTPRYLVIGTGKKITLECSQTMGHDKMYWYQQDPGMELHLIHYSYGVNSTEKGDLSSESTVSRIRTEHFPLTLESARPSHTSQYLCASSGRQETQYFGPGTRLLVL.

This chain uses TRBV12-3 or TRBV12-4 with TRBJ2-1, with a possible D match to TRBD2 (7 bases). Trimming left V 6 bases short and J 9 bases short, with 18 bases between. The CDR3 runs 14 residues. CDR3 sequence: CASSLRRGGGEQFF. CDR3 bases: TGTGCCAGCAGCCTGCGGCGCGGGGGCGGTGAGCAGTTCTTC.

This chain connects TRBV12-3 or TRBV12-4 to TRBJ2-1; D might be TRBD1 or TRBD2, each matching 5 bases. V gave up 3 bases and J gave up 11 bases, with 8 bases separating them. The CDR3 is 11 amino acids. The CDR3 reads CASSLGVQQFF. The CDR3 region has the DNA TGTGCCAGCAGTTTGGGGGTCCAGCAGTTCTTC.

This clonotype was picked up many times. This chain uses TRBV20-1 with TRBJ2-3; D not resolved. This CDR3 is 13 amino acids long. V was clipped by 5 bases and J by 2 bases, with 11 bases between them. Per the germline V gene, CDR1 is DFQATT and CDR2 is SNEGSKA (reference sequence). The DNA of the CDR3 is TGCAGTGCTGACCCGGGCAACACAGATACGCAGTATTTT. This encodes CSADPGNTDTQYF.

This chain links TRBV5-1 with TRBJ2-7, with D unresolved. The CDR3 extends over 14 amino acids. CDR1 SGHRS and CDR2 YFSETQ come from the germline V gene. V was pared by 4 bases and J by 0 bases, with 11 bases between. The CDR3 spells CASSPTSASYEQYF. CDR3 coding DNA: TGCGCCAGCAGCCCGACCTCCGCCTCCTACGAGCAGTACTTC.

This chain links TRBV29-1 with TRBJ1-1; the D is unclear. Germline values: CDR1 SQVTM, CDR2 ANQGSEA. This CDR3 is built from 14 residues. V gave up 7 bases and J gave up 3 bases, with 18 bases separating them. The CDR3 region has the DNA TGCAGCGGCACTCCGTCGATTTTGGACACTGAAGCTTTCTTT. Translation gives CSGTPSILDTEAFF.

Ten or more counts support this clonotype. The chain is built from TRBV20-1 and TRBJ2-1, with 8 bases lining up with TRBD2. CDR1 is DFQATT and CDR2 is SNEGSKA in the germline V gene (reference sequence). The CDR3 runs to 15 residues. V lost 3 bases and J lost 12; bases outside the gene matches: 16. The CDR3 bases are TGCAGTGCTAGGATTCTAGCGGGTGGCTTAGTTGTGCAGTTCTTC. This codes for CSARILAGGLVVQFF.

The chain combines TRBV11-2 with TRBJ2-7; 10 bases are shared with TRBD2. The germline CDR1 and CDR2 sequences are SGHAT and FQNNGV. V trimming: 3 bases; J trimming: 2 bases; junction bases outside the gene matches: 1. CDR3 length equals 14 residues. As DNA, the CDR3 is TGTGCCAGCAGCTTCACTAGCGGGGCCTACGAGCAGTACTTC. Translation: CASSFTSGAYEQYF.

In its sample, this clonotype was seen once. This chain links TRBV30 with TRBJ2-1, with D uncertain. The germline V gene has CDR1 GTSNPN and CDR2 SVGIG (reference sequence). Trimming pared 0 bases from V and 9 bases from J, leaving 12 bases between. The CDR3 runs 13 residues. The CDR3 nucleotides are TGTGCCTGGAGTGTACGGAGTGGAGCTGAGCAGTTCTTC. Protein product: CAWSVRSGAEQFF.

This clonotype was seen ten or more times. This rearrangement joins TRBV2 to TRBJ1-2, with TRBD1 as a possible D gene (5 bases). The CDR3 consists of 14 residues. The V end lost 4 bases, the J end lost 2 bases, and 11 bases lay between the germline ends. Germline CDR1 and CDR2: SNHLY and FYNNEI. The CDR3 is CASSAQGQNYGYTF. CDR3 DNA: TGTGCCAGCAGTGCCCAGGGTCAAAACTATGGCTACACCTTC.

The V call is TRBV19, the J call TRBJ2-6; either TRBD1 or TRBD2 may fit D (5 bases each). CDR3 length equals 17 residues. Germline CDR1 is LNHDA and CDR2 is SQIVND (reference sequence). With 10 bases removed from V and 0 bases from J, the gap between germline ends came to 19 bases. CDR3 sequence reads: CATSGRDGSSGANVLTF. CDR3 nucleotides: TGTGCCACCTCTGGCCGGGACGGCAGCTCTGGGGCCAACGTCCTGACTTTC.

The sample holds many counts of this clonotype. This chain connects TRBV7-2 to TRBJ1-2, with no clear D. With 3 bases removed from V and 5 bases from J, the gap between germline ends came to 10 bases. Germline CDR1 reads SGHTA; CDR2 reads FQGNSA. This CDR3 is 13 amino acids long. The CDR3 bases are TGTGCCAGCAGCTTGGCACATAGTTATGGCTACACCTTC. Protein: CASSLAHSYGYTF.